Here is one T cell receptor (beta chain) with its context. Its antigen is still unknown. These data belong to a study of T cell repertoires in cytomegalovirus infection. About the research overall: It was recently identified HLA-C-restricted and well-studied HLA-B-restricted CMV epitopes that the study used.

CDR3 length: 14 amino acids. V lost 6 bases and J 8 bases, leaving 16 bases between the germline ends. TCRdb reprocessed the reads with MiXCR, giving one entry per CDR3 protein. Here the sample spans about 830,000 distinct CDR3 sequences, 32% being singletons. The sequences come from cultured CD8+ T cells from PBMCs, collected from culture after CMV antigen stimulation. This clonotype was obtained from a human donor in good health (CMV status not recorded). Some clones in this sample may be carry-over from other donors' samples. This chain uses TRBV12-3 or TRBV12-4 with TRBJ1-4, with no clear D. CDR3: CASSLGLLAEKLFF. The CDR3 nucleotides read TGTGCCAGCAGCCTGGGCCTACTGGCCGAAAAACTGTTTTTT.